This TCR beta chain was observed in a study of CD8 T cells in ankylosing spondylitis. Study conclusions and caveats: A TCR beta motif of roughly 8 highly homologous variants appeared characteristic of ankylosing spondylitis blood. Before this, some motif variants had been reported in reactive arthritis synovial fluid and blood. Significant enrichment of disease-linked clones was reported in matched ankylosing spondylitis synovial fluid.

Quantitative 5'-RACE with molecular barcodes was used to make the TCR beta libraries. TCRdb itself ran the 5' RACE reads through MiXCR, one entry per CDR3 protein. The sample gives roughly 440,000 distinct CDR3 sequences, more than 15% of which show up once; approximately 1% is in the top ten. To note about this clonotype: The antigen remains undetermined.

The sample comprised blood, either unsorted or a sorted T cell fraction (not recorded which). The receptor was derived from a male donor with ankylosing spondylitis.

The CDR3 region is CASSLGGRGRGDTQYF. CDR3 in DNA: TGTGCCAGCAGTTTAGGGGGCAGGGGGAGAGGGGATACGCAGTATTTT. The gene calls are TRBV12-3 or TRBV12-4 and TRBJ2-3, with 7 nucleotides matching TRBD1. The CDR3 is 16 amino acids. With V trimmed by 1 base and J by 6 bases, 10 bases remained unmatched.